This entry lists 29 T cell receptor beta chains sequenced from one sample in a study of ipilimumab plus nivolumab after autologous stem cell transplantation. The table came from immunoSEQ multiplex PCR; TCRdb's copy has only in-frame clones and leaves some out. Here the sample spans over 75,000 clones, 83% being singletons. This material consisted of PBMCs, taken in a trial of ipilimumab plus nivolumab as post-transplant consolidation. These receptors were collected from a male donor with diffuse large B-cell lymphoma.

The CDR3 here is CASRVDSTSGGYTF. The CDR3 region has the DNA TGTGCCAGTAGGGTGGACAGCACCTCGGGTGGCTACACCTTC. V and J are TRBV19 and TRBJ1-2, with D perhaps matching TRBD1 (6 bases). V was pared by 6 bases and J by 7 bases, with 18 bases between. The CDR3 extends over 14 amino acids. Germline V CDR1 and CDR2: LNHDA, SQIVND (reference sequence).

This clone was counted between two and nine times. The chain is built from TRBV5-1 and TRBJ2-5; D ambiguous. Germline loops: CDR1 SGHRS, CDR2 YFSETQ. Trimming took off 1 base at V and 1 base at J, with 5 bases between the two ends. The CDR3 has 13 residues. The CDR3 loop reads CASSLTPQETQYF. In DNA, the CDR3 is TGCGCCAGCAGCTTGACCCCCCAAGAGACCCAGTACTTC. The whole variable domain, remainder taken from reference TRBV5-1 and TRBJ2-5, is KAGVTQTPRYLIKTRGQQVTLSCSPISGHRSVSWYQQTPGQGLQFLFEYFSETQRNKGNFPGRFSGRQFSNSRSEMNVSTLELGDSALYLCASSLTPQETQYFGPGTRLLVL.

The gene calls are TRBV6-5 and TRBJ1-1; D uncertain. The CDR3 length is 14 residues. Trimming cost V 5 bases and J 0 bases, with 10 bases left between them. CDR1 is MNHEY, CDR2 SVGAGI, per germline. The CDR3 nucleotides are TGTGCCAGCAGTCTGACACTAATGAACACTGAAGCTTTCTTT. Translation: CASSLTLMNTEAFF.

V usage is TRBV25-1 and J usage is TRBJ2-5; tentative D call: TRBD1 (6 bases). This CDR3 spans 16 amino acids. Germline V gene data show CDR1 as MGHDK and CDR2 as SYGVNS. The V gene lost 2 bases and the J gene lost 4 bases, with 17 bases spanning the gap. DNA for the CDR3: TGTGCCAGCAGTGAAGGATACGGCCTACAGGGAGAGACCCAGTACTTC. It encodes CASSEGYGLQGETQYF.

The chain links TRBV18 to TRBJ1-5, with 9 bases fitting TRBD1. V shed 4 bases and J 5 bases; nucleotides not matched to a gene: 3. This CDR3 has 14 amino acids. CDR1 is KGHSH and CDR2 is LQKENI in the germline V gene. The CDR3 DNA reads TGTGCCAGCTCACTATGGGACAGGGATCAGCCCCAGCATTTT. Amino acid sequence: CASSLWDRDQPQHF.

The chain carries TRBV13 and TRBJ2-5, with 7 bases that match TRBD2. The DNA end lines up better with TRBJ2-7; the J call may be wrong. CDR3 length equals 15 residues. Germline V gene lookup returns CDR1 PRHDT and CDR2 FYEKMQ (reference sequence). The CDR3 here is CASSQFQGLSYEQYF. Written as DNA, the CDR3 is TGTGCCAGCAGTCAATTTCAGGGACTAAGCTACGAGCAGTACTTC.

V and J are TRBV5-1 and TRBJ1-1; D is ambiguous. Deletions cut 1 base from V and 2 bases from J, with 15 bases between. The CDR3 totals 16 residues. Germline lookup yields CDR1 SGHRS and CDR2 YFSETQ. The CDR3, as DNA: TGCGCCAGCAGCTTGTTTGGGTCCAATACTAACACTGAAGCTTTCTTT. It translates to CASSLFGSNTNTEAFF. The entire variable domain, with the rest obtained from reference TRBV5-1 and TRBJ1-1, is as follows: KAGVTQTPRYLIKTRGQQVTLSCSPISGHRSVSWYQQTPGQGLQFLFEYFSETQRNKGNFPGRFSGRQFSNSRSEMNVSTLELGDSALYLCASSLFGSNTNTEAFFGQGTRLTVV.

The rearrangement uses TRBV6-5 and TRBJ2-1, with D possibly TRBD1 on 5 matching bases. The V gene's germline CDR1 is MNHEY and CDR2 SVGAGI. Trimming removed 3 bases from V and 4 bases from J, with 13 bases in between. The CDR3 length is 15 residues. The CDR3 reads CASSYNRKIYNEQFF. The CDR3 DNA is TGTGCCAGCAGTTATAACAGGAAGATTTACAATGAGCAGTTCTTC.

The genes are TRBV7-8 and TRBJ1-2; 11 nucleotides match TRBD1. This CDR3 is built from 13 residues. The germline V gene encodes CDR1 SGHVS and CDR2 FQNEAQ. J was trimmed by 7 bases and V by 10 bases; bases with no gene match: 8. The CDR3 spells CAITGTGGGGYTF. CDR3 nucleotides: TGTGCCATCACCGGGACAGGGGGTGGTGGCTACACCTTC.

The chain links TRBV19 to TRBJ1-1; D might be TRBD1 (6 bases). This CDR3 is built from 16 residues. Per germline, CDR1 LNHDA and CDR2 SQIVND (reference sequence). V lost 6 bases to trimming and J lost 5 bases, with 22 bases between them. This CDR3 reads CASRPGGGGRKTEAFF. The CDR3 DNA follows: TGTGCCAGTAGACCCGGCGGAGGGGGAAGGAAGACTGAAGCTTTCTTT. The variable domain in full, with the rest retrieved from reference TRBV19 and TRBJ1-1, is DGGITQSPKYLFRKEGQNVTLSCEQNLNHDAMYWYRQDPGQGLRLIYYSQIVNDFQKGDIAEGYSVSREKKESFPLTVTSAQKNPTAFYLCASRPGGGGRKTEAFFGQGTRLTVV.

This clone occurred once. The rearrangement joins TRBV7-9 to TRBJ2-1, with 10 bases aligning to TRBD2. The CDR3 sequence is 16 residues long. V shed 2 bases and J 4 bases; nucleotides not matched to a gene: 5. CDR1 SEHNR and CDR2 FQNEAQ come from the germline V gene (reference sequence). CDR3 in amino acids: CASSLSGGARYNEQFF. The CDR3 nucleotides are TGTGCCAGCAGCTTAAGCGGGGGGGCCAGGTACAATGAGCAGTTCTTC. The entire variable domain, with the rest obtained from reference TRBV7-9 and TRBJ2-1, is as follows: DTGVSQNPRHKITKRGQNVTFRCDPISEHNRLYWYRQTLGQGPEFLTYFQNEAQLEKSRLLSDRFSAERPKGSFSTLEIQRTEQGDSAMYLCASSLSGGARYNEQFFGPGTRLTVL.

The chain recombines TRBV5-6 with TRBJ2-7; D not certain. Germline V lookup: CDR1 SGHDT, CDR2 YYEEEE. The CDR3 length is 13 residues. The V and J ends lost 2 bases and 5 bases respectively, with 11 bases between them. This CDR3 reads CASSFGPANEQYF. DNA for the CDR3: TGTGCCAGCAGCTTCGGGCCGGCTAACGAGCAGTACTTC.

The gene calls are TRBV29-1 and TRBJ1-2, with TRBD1 matching over 10 bases. Germline CDR1 is SQVTM and CDR2 is ANQGSEA. V was pared by 4 bases and J by 4 bases, with 3 bases of the junction left unmatched. This CDR3 spans 13 amino acids. In DNA form, the CDR3 reads TGCAGCGTTGGACAGGGGGCCGTCTATGGCTACACCTTC. Translated: CSVGQGAVYGYTF.

The chain carries TRBV27 and TRBJ1-5, with a possible D match to TRBD1 (6 bases). The CDR3 length is 15 residues. The V gene's germline CDR1 is MNHEY and CDR2 SMNVEV (reference sequence). Between the trimmed V and J ends, which lost 5 bases and 4 bases, there was a span of 15 bases. The CDR3 here is CASSRGGTPNQPQHF. CDR3 sequence (DNA): TGTGCCAGCAGTCGCGGGGGGACACCTAATCAGCCCCAGCATTTT.

This clone turned up a few times. The gene calls are TRBV10-2 and TRBJ2-5, with 15 nucleotides matching TRBD2. CDR1 is WSHSY and CDR2 is SAAADI in the germline V gene. The CDR3 covers 17 residues. The ends lost 5 bases at V and 5 bases at J; junction bases unmatched: 9. CDR3 residues: CASSPWTSGGDRETQYF. The CDR3 DNA is TGCGCCAGCAGTCCCTGGACTAGCGGGGGGGATCGGGAGACCCAGTACTTC.

The V gene is TRBV4-1, the J gene TRBJ1-6; tentative D call: TRBD1 (5 bases). V shed 0 bases and J shed 0 bases, with 18 bases lying between them. Germline loops: CDR1 MGHRA, CDR2 YSYEKL. There are 20 residues in the CDR3. Here the CDR3 reads CASSQDPPGLLGSYNSPLHF. The CDR3 bases are TGCGCCAGCAGCCAAGACCCCCCGGGGCTCCTTGGCTCCTATAATTCACCCCTCCACTTT.

The rearrangement links TRBV4-3 to TRBJ1-2; D ambiguous. V lost 1 base and J 5 bases, leaving 8 bases between the germline ends. Germline V CDR1 and CDR2: LGHNA, YSLEER. This CDR3 is 13 amino acids long. In nucleotides, the CDR3 is TGCGCCAGCAGCCAAGGGGCAAGATATGGCTACACCTTC. The encoded protein is CASSQGARYGYTF.

The chain links TRBV10-1 to TRBJ2-1; D is unresolved. Between the trimmed V and J ends, which lost 7 bases and 13 bases, there was a span of 35 bases. This CDR3 comprises 18 residues. Germline CDR1 and CDR2: WNHNN and SYGVQD (reference sequence). The CDR3 reads CASKHYRETMPLLRIQFF. The CDR3 DNA follows: TGCGCCAGCAAACACTACCGAGAGACGATGCCTTTGTTGAGAATCCAGTTCTTC.

The gene calls are TRBV19 and TRBJ1-2, with 9 positions matching TRBD1. From germline, CDR1 is LNHDA and CDR2 SQIVND (reference sequence). The ends lost 5 bases at V and 8 bases at J; junction bases unmatched: 12. The length of the CDR3 is 15 residues. This CDR3 is CASSASGTGPLGYTF. CDR3 bases: TGTGCCAGTAGTGCCTCCGGGACAGGGCCCCTAGGCTACACCTTC.

The genes are TRBV6-6 and TRBJ2-1; D might be TRBD1 (6 bases). In germline, CDR1 is MNHNY, CDR2 SVGAGI (reference sequence). Between the trimmed V and J ends, which lost 4 bases and 7 bases, there was a span of 11 bases. The CDR3 has 13 residues. CDR3 nucleotides: TGTGCCAGCAGTTCCGGACAGCCTAATGAGCAGTTCTTC. Translated, it gives CASSSGQPNEQFF.

The chain uses TRBV5-5 and TRBJ2-2; 7 bases line up with TRBD1. This CDR3 comprises 14 residues. Germline V gene sequence: CDR1 SGHKS, CDR2 YYEKEE (reference sequence). The V gene end was trimmed by 5 bases and the J gene end by 7 bases; junction bases not matched to a gene: 8. DNA for the CDR3: TGTGCCAGCAGTTGGGGGACAGTTTACGGGGAGCTGTTTTTT. Translating gives CASSWGTVYGELFF.

This clone came up a few times. The V call is TRBV6-6, the J call TRBJ2-3; 7 nucleotides match TRBD2. Trimming took 0 bases from V and 1 from J; bases not matched to a gene: 4. This CDR3 has 16 amino acids. Germline V gene sequence: CDR1 MNHNY, CDR2 SVGAGI (reference sequence). CDR3 loop: CASSYSPLAGTDTQYF. The CDR3 nucleotides read TGTGCCAGCAGTTACTCTCCTCTAGCGGGCACAGATACGCAGTATTTT.

This chain links TRBV6-5 with TRBJ1-1, with no clear D. CDR3 length: 13 amino acids. Trimming left V 2 bases short and J 0 bases short, with 4 bases between. Germline CDR1 reads MNHEY; CDR2 reads SVGAGI. The CDR3, as DNA: TGTGCCAGCAGTTACAGGGTGAACACTGAAGCTTTCTTT. It specifies CASSYRVNTEAFF.

The chain joins TRBV30 to TRBJ2-5; possible D gene TRBD1, 5 bases. The CDR3 is made up of 13 amino acids. V lost 3 bases and J lost 10, with 18 bases in between. Germline V gene data show CDR1 as GTSNPN and CDR2 as SVGIG (reference sequence). The CDR3 DNA follows: TGTGCCTGGAGCCCCTTGCAGGGAACAGACCAGTACTTC. Its protein is CAWSPLQGTDQYF.

The rearrangement links TRBV11-1 to TRBJ2-3; D gene unclear. This CDR3 contains 12 residues. Germline loops: CDR1 SGHAT, CDR2 FQDESV (reference sequence). V was shortened by 1 base and J by 6 bases, with 5 bases between the two germline ends. The CDR3 loop reads CASSLGADTQYF. For the CDR3, the DNA is TGTGCCAGCAGCTTAGGGGCGGATACGCAGTATTTT.

In its sample, this clone was seen once. The chain uses TRBV30 and TRBJ2-4; 8 bases match TRBD2. This CDR3 has 15 residues. The junction had 8 bases not matched to a gene; V was cut back by 5 bases and J by 2 bases. Germline CDR1 and CDR2: GTSNPN and SVGIG (reference sequence). The CDR3 coding sequence is TGTGCCTGGCCTCGGGAGGGAGGACCCAAAAACATTCAGTACTTC. Encoded protein: CAWPREGGPKNIQYF.

The chain combines TRBV7-2 with TRBJ1-1, with D perhaps TRBD1 (6 bases). Trimming took off 5 bases at V and 4 bases at J, with 14 bases between the two ends. The CDR3 consists of 14 residues. Germline values: CDR1 SGHTA, CDR2 FQGNSA. The CDR3 nucleotides read TGTGCCAGCAGCCCTAGGGGGGCGATCACTGAAGCTTTCTTT. Its protein is CASSPRGAITEAFF. Variable domain in full (rest from reference TRBV7-2 and TRBJ1-1): GAGVSQSPSNKVTEKGKDVELRCDPISGHTALYWYRQSLGQGLEFLIYFQGNSAPDKSGLPSDRFSAERTGGSVSTLTIQRTQQEDSAVYLCASSPRGAITEAFFGQGTRLTVV.

This clone was counted at least ten times. The CDR3 DNA sequence: TGTGCCAGCAGCCAGGCCGGGACAGGGGAAATGTATGGCTACACCTTC. Its translation: CASSQAGTGEMYGYTF. The chain links TRBV7-9 to TRBJ1-2; the match to TRBD1 covers 10 bases. The CDR3 length is 16 residues. Looked up from germline, CDR1 is SEHNR and CDR2 is FQNEAQ (reference sequence). After removal of 5 bases from V and 5 bases from J, the junction contained 11 bases not matched to a gene. The variable domain in full, with the rest retrieved from reference TRBV7-9 and TRBJ1-2, is DTGVSQNPRHKITKRGQNVTFRCDPISEHNRLYWYRQTLGQGPEFLTYFQNEAQLEKSRLLSDRFSAERPKGSFSTLEIQRTEQGDSAMYLCASSQAGTGEMYGYTFGSGTRLTVV.

The chain carries TRBV9 and TRBJ2-3, with TRBD2 matching 11 bases. CDR1 SGDLS and CDR2 YYNGEE come from the germline V gene. This CDR3 contains 16 residues. The V segment lost 4 bases and the J segment 2 bases; nucleotides outside the gene matches: 6. This CDR3 reads CASSLTSGGPTDTQYF. The CDR3 coding sequence is TGTGCCAGCAGCCTCACTAGCGGGGGACCCACAGATACGCAGTATTTT.